The clone carrying this TCR beta chain has only one observation. Its antigen remains unidentified. This sample was taken from a study of cytomegalovirus exposure and HLA in healthy donors. Findings and limits, study-wide: Reports showed the classifier diagnosing cytomegalovirus status with high specificity and sensitivity. The investigators catalogued 150 or so TCR beta chains as cytomegalovirus-associated.

The germline gives CDR1 MDHEN, CDR2 SYDVKM. V trimming: 6 bases; J trimming: 5 bases; junction bases outside the gene matches: 12. The CDR3 has 15 residues. The method was immunoSEQ multiplex PCR; TCRdb's version includes in-frame clones alone and lacks a portion of them. Found here are tens of thousands of clones, 93% of them singletons; the top ten hold about 3.8%. The V call is TRBV28, the J call TRBJ1-2; 7 nucleotides match TRBD1. The receptor comes from a woman aged 25 to 39 in good health and CMV-seronegative. Material for sequencing was PBMCs. The CDR3 nucleotides are TGTGCCAGCAGCGAAACGAGAACAGGGGCATATGGCTACACCTTC. The encoded protein is CASSETRTGAYGYTF.